Below are 23 T cell receptor beta chains sequenced from a single sample in a study of PD-1 blockade in classical Hodgkin lymphoma. In every patient, relapse followed autologous stem cell transplantation, while exposure to brentuximab vedotin differed. Assay: immunoSEQ multiplex PCR; the TCRdb copy retains only in-frame clones and omits some. The sample yields approximately 41,000 clones, over 75% seen once. Here the sequenced sample was peripheral blood mononuclear cells (PBMCs), taken at baseline. Receptors originate from a human donor with classical Hodgkin lymphoma.

The gene calls are TRBV5-4 and TRBJ2-7; a possible D gene is TRBD1 (6 bases). V lost 0 bases to trimming and J lost 3 bases, with 16 bases between them. Germline values: CDR1 SGHNT, CDR2 YYREEE (reference sequence). This CDR3 contains 16 residues. Here the CDR3 reads CASSLEGVRRFYEQYF. The CDR3 DNA follows: TGTGCCAGCAGCTTGGAGGGGGTCAGGCGATTCTACGAGCAGTACTTC.

This chain links TRBV7-2 with TRBJ1-5, with D unclear. The CDR3 totals 14 residues. The germline gives CDR1 SGHTA, CDR2 FQGNSA. V was clipped by 2 bases and J by 3 bases, with 8 bases between them. CDR3 region: CASSLLGINQPQHF. The CDR3 region has the DNA TGTGCCAGCAGCTTACTAGGGATCAATCAGCCCCAGCATTTT.

This chain connects TRBV10-3 to TRBJ2-3; D is perhaps TRBD2 (6 bases). This CDR3 region has 15 residues. V lost 7 bases and J 4 bases, leaving 18 bases between the germline ends. Germline-derived CDR1 and CDR2 are ENHRY and SYGVKD. In DNA form, the CDR3 reads TGTGCCATCAACTTCAGGGCTAGCGAGCCAGATACGCAGTATTTT. It is translated as CAINFRASEPDTQYF.

The V call is TRBV7-2, the J call TRBJ2-3; 7 bases are shared with TRBD2. After removal of 5 bases from V and 9 bases from J, the junction contained 17 bases not matched to a gene. The length of the CDR3 is 16 residues. Germline CDR1 reads SGHTA; CDR2 reads FQGNSA. The CDR3 here is CASSLGPHTSDGTQYF. Here the CDR3 DNA reads TGTGCCAGCAGCCTAGGGCCTCACACTAGCGACGGGACGCAGTATTTT.

The chain links TRBV19 to TRBJ1-3; TRBD1 is a possible D gene (5 bases). The CDR3 length is 14 residues. Trimming removed 7 bases from V and 0 bases from J, with 10 bases in between. Germline V gene sequence: CDR1 LNHDA, CDR2 SQIVND (reference sequence). CDR3 nucleotides: TGTGCCAGTATCGAGGGGTTCTCTGGAAACACCATATATTTT. It is translated as CASIEGFSGNTIYF.

Points on this clone: The junction and the germline gene differ at one end; a read error may be behind it. The genes are TRBV6-1 and TRBJ2-6, with D possibly TRBD1 on 6 matching bases. This CDR3 has 13 residues. CDR1 MNHNS and CDR2 SASEGT come from the germline V gene. CDR3 region: CAGRGAGANVLTF. Here the CDR3 DNA reads TGTGCCGGCAGGGGTGCTGGGGCCAACGTCCTGACTTTC.

The chain combines TRBV6-1 with TRBJ1-1; possibly TRBD1 for D (5 bases). With 4 bases removed from V and 1 base from J, the gap between germline ends came to 16 bases. The CDR3 extends over 16 amino acids. Germline V CDR1 and CDR2: MNHNS, SASEGT. CDR3 nucleotides: TGTGCCAGCAGTGCCCCCGGGGGGGGTTCGAACACTGAAGCTTTCTTT. Protein: CASSAPGGGSNTEAFF.

The chain uses TRBV20-1 and TRBJ1-1; D uncertain. V dropped 5 bases and J dropped 3 bases, with 7 bases sitting between them. The CDR3 totals 11 residues. Germline lookup yields CDR1 DFQATT and CDR2 SNEGSKA (reference sequence). The CDR3 DNA sequence: TGCAGTGCTCCGTATTACACTGAAGCTTTCTTT. This gives the protein CSAPYYTEAFF.

This clone showed up just a few times. The CDR3 here is CASSPRDRNYNEQFF. DNA for the CDR3: TGTGCCAGCAGCCCCCGGGACAGAAACTACAATGAGCAGTTCTTC. This chain links TRBV5-4 with TRBJ2-1, with 7 bases fitting TRBD1. This CDR3 has 15 residues. The germline gives CDR1 SGHNT, CDR2 YYREEE (reference sequence). Trimming removed 4 bases from V and 3 bases from J; junction bases left unmatched: 7.

This chain uses TRBV5-1 with TRBJ2-7; no clear D gene. Germline values: CDR1 SGHRS, CDR2 YFSETQ. The CDR3 runs to 15 residues. Trimming pared 4 bases from V and 3 bases from J, leaving 17 bases between. The DNA for the CDR3 is TGCGCCAGCAGCCCCACCCTGGGTGGTGTCTACGAGCAGTACTTC. Translating gives CASSPTLGGVYEQYF.

The CDR3 protein is CASSPEGAENYNSPLHF. CDR3 DNA sequence: TGTGCCAGCAGCCCCGAGGGGGCGGAAAACTATAATTCACCCCTCCACTTT. J is TRBJ1-6 and V is TRBV7-6; the match to TRBD1 covers 7 bases. The germline V gene encodes CDR1 SGHVS and CDR2 FNYEAQ. This CDR3 spans 17 amino acids. Unmatched junction bases numbered 10, after V lost 5 bases and J lost 3 bases.

V gene TRBV4-2 combines with J gene TRBJ1-2, with D perhaps matching TRBD1 (6 bases). CDR1 is LGHNA and CDR2 is YNFKEQ in the germline V gene. V was cut by 1 base and J by 7 bases, with 25 bases left in between. The CDR3 extends over 18 amino acids. The DNA for the CDR3 is TGTGCCAGCAGCCAAGGGACCCGGCGGGACACCGTAGGAGGTGGCTACACCTTC. This encodes CASSQGTRRDTVGGGYTF.

The rearrangement uses TRBV5-4 and TRBJ2-1, with D uncertain. This CDR3 comprises 14 residues. Germline values: CDR1 SGHNT, CDR2 YYREEE (reference sequence). Trimming left V 4 bases short and J 1 base short, with 9 bases between. This CDR3 is CASSQDPSYNEQFF. CDR3 coding DNA: TGTGCCAGCAGCCAGGACCCATCCTACAATGAGCAGTTCTTC.

The rearrangement joins TRBV7-2 to TRBJ1-4; D call uncertain. The CDR3 is 13 amino acids. V lost 8 bases to trimming and J lost 5 bases, with 12 bases between them. Per the germline V gene, CDR1 is SGHTA and CDR2 is FQGNSA. The CDR3 DNA sequence: TGTGCCAGCGCCCTACAGTTAAATGAAAAACTGTTTTTT. Protein sequence: CASALQLNEKLFF.

This clone has just one count. The chain couples TRBV4-3 to TRBJ1-6, with 7 bases lining up with TRBD1. V lost 0 bases and J lost 9; bases outside the gene matches: 17. The germline V gene has CDR1 LGHNA and CDR2 YSLEER. The CDR3 consists of 19 residues. As DNA, the CDR3 is TGCGCCAGCAGCCAAGATCGTCCGGACAGGTCAGGGTCTTTTTCACCCCTCCACTTT. It is translated as CASSQDRPDRSGSFSPLHF.

V usage is TRBV6-1 and J usage is TRBJ2-7; possibly TRBD2 for D (6 bases). Trimming took 1 base from V and 4 from J, leaving 17 bases between them. The CDR3 loop spans 16 amino acids. Germline loops: CDR1 MNHNS, CDR2 SASEGT. The CDR3 DNA sequence: TGTGCCAGCAGTGAAGGGCGGGCCGGCGGGATATACGAGCAGTACTTC. It yields the protein CASSEGRAGGIYEQYF.

The V and J genes are TRBV4-1 and TRBJ2-5; TRBD2 agrees at 11 bases. Per germline, CDR1 MGHRA and CDR2 YSYEKL. With V trimmed by 3 bases and J by 4 bases, 4 bases remained unmatched. The CDR3 spans 15 residues. CDR3 sequence: CASSHTGLAGETQYF. For the CDR3, the DNA is TGCGCCAGCAGCCATACCGGACTAGCGGGAGAGACCCAGTACTTC.

CDR3 in DNA: TGTGCCAGCAGGACTGGGGCCAACGTCCTGACTTTC. Amino acids: CASRTGANVLTF. The rearrangement links TRBV6-5 to TRBJ2-6; D not certain. This CDR3 has 12 amino acids. Germline V CDR1 and CDR2: MNHEY, SVGAGI. With 6 bases removed from V and 2 bases from J, the gap between germline ends came to 2 bases.

In this sample, this clone turned up once. The V gene is TRBV2, the J gene TRBJ2-1; unclear D gene. In germline, CDR1 is SNHLY, CDR2 FYNNEI. V was pared by 5 bases and J by 11 bases, with 16 bases between. The CDR3 has 13 amino acids. CDR3 sequence (DNA): TGTGCCAGCAGTCCCCAAACGGGTTCACAGCAGTTCTTC. This encodes CASSPQTGSQQFF.

The genes are TRBV5-5 and TRBJ1-1; TRBD1 might be the D (6 bases). Trimming took off 2 bases at V and 7 bases at J, with 21 bases between the two ends. Germline CDR1 SGHKS, CDR2 YYEKEE (reference sequence). The CDR3 has 16 residues. The DNA for the CDR3 is TGTGCCAGCAGCTTATCCAGGGGCGATAGAGGGCTTGAAGCTTTCTTT. Translated, it gives CASSLSRGDRGLEAFF.

This clone showed up just a few times. The chain uses TRBV19 and TRBJ1-5, with 8 bases fitting TRBD1. The germline V gene has CDR1 LNHDA and CDR2 SQIVND (reference sequence). The CDR3 consists of 16 residues. The V and J ends lost 3 bases and 7 bases, in that order; junction bases with no gene match: 11. The CDR3 sequence: CASSILGTGGLQPQHF. The CDR3 DNA reads as TGTGCCAGTAGTATTTTGGGGACAGGTGGCTTGCAGCCCCAGCATTTT.

The chain carries TRBV28 and TRBJ1-4, with 7 positions matching TRBD1. After removal of 4 bases from V and 7 bases from J, the junction contained 6 bases not matched to a gene. This CDR3 has 14 residues. Looked up from germline, CDR1 is MDHEN and CDR2 is SYDVKM. CDR3 in DNA: TGTGCCAGCAGTTCCACTCGACAGGGTGAAAAACTGTTTTTT. Residues: CASSSTRQGEKLFF.

Written as DNA, the CDR3 is TGTGCCAGCAGCCAAGTCGCACAAGGCTCCTACGAGCAGTACTTC. Amino acids: CASSQVAQGSYEQYF. This chain joins TRBV4-2 and TRBJ2-7; D gene uncertain. V gave up 1 base and J gave up 0 bases, with 10 bases separating them. Germline CDR1 reads LGHNA; CDR2 reads YNFKEQ. The CDR3 has 15 residues.